This TCR beta chain emerged from a study of cytomegalovirus exposure and HLA in healthy donors. In the PCR, 60 Vbeta and 13 Jbeta primers were used. Sequencing used immunoSEQ multiplex PCR; TCRdb keeps in-frame clones, though not all of them. The sample records some 130,000 clones, around 80% being singletons. This CDR3 has 15 amino acids. From germline, CDR1 is SGHAT and CDR2 FQNNGV. Trimming took 8 bases from V and 5 from J, leaving 19 bases between them. Sequencing was done on a sample of PBMCs. The receptor was derived from a woman in her 50s in good health and CMV-seropositive. This chain uses TRBV11-2 with TRBJ2-1; TRBD1 is a possible D gene (7 bases). The CDR3 region is CASQVGGGPNNEQFF. The CDR3, as DNA: TGTGCCAGCCAAGTCGGAGGGGGCCCTAACAATGAGCAGTTCTTC.